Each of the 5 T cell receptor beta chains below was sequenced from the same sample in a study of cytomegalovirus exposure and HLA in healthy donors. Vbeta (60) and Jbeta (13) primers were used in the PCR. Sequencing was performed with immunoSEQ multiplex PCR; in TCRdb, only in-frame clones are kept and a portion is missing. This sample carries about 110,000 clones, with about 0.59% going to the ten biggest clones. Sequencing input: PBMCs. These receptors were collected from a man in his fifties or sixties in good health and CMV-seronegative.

CDR3: CASSRLGSGNNYGYTF. The CDR3 nucleotides read TGCGCCAGCAGCCGCCTCGGGAGTGGCAACAACTATGGCTACACCTTC. The V gene is TRBV4-3, the J gene TRBJ1-2, with unresolved D. CDR3 length: 16 residues. Germline assignment: CDR1 LGHNA and CDR2 YSLEER. Trimming left V 4 bases short and J 2 bases short, with 17 bases between.

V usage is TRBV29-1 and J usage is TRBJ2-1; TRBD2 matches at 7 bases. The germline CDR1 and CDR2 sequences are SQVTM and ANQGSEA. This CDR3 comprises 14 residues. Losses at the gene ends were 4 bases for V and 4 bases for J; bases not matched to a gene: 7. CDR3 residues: CSVGQLAVYNEQFF. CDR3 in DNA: TGCAGCGTTGGCCAGCTAGCGGTATACAATGAGCAGTTCTTC.

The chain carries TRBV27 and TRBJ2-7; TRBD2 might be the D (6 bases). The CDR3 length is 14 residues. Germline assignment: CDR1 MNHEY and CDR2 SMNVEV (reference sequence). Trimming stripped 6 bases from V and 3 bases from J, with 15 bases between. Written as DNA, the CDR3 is TGTGCCAGCAGCCCCCTCCGGGGAGGCTACGAGCAGTACTTC. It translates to CASSPLRGGYEQYF.

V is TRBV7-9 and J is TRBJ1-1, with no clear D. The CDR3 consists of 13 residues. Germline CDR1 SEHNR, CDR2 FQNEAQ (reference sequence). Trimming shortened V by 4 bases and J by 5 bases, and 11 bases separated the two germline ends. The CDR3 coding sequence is TGTGCCAGCAGCTCGTGGACTGGGACTGAAGCTTTCTTT. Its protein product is CASSSWTGTEAFF.

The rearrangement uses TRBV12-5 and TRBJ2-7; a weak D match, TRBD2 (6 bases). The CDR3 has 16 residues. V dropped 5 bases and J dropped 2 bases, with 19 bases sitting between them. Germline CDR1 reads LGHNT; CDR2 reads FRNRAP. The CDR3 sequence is CASGPSPGRGTYEQYF. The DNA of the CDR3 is TGTGCTAGTGGTCCCTCCCCGGGACGGGGGACCTACGAGCAGTACTTC.